Listed below are T cell receptor beta chains from one sample, sequenced in a study of T cell responses to AZD1222 COVID-19 vaccine. Sequencing was performed with immunoSEQ multiplex PCR; in TCRdb, only in-frame clones are kept and a portion is missing. Of tens of thousands of clones in the sample, around 87% were seen once. Sequencing used peripheral blood, obtained on day 0 of AZD1222 vaccination. The receptors shown here come from an adult in good health. The conserved cysteine and the conserved F or W are not part of the CDR3 here. A D gene is named only where the DNA matches it firmly. Rows may omit the clone size; those that give it use once, few, many or a size class.

d_gene,v_gene,abundance,j_gene,CDR3aa
-,TRBV19,-,TRBJ2-5,ASRPTGRPRAQY
-,TRBV30,-,TRBJ2-3,AWSELGATDTQY
TRBD2,TRBV12-5,-,TRBJ2-3,ASGLGTGGWTDTQY
TRBD2,TRBV7-2,-,TRBJ2-3,ASSLVSSGGDAQY
TRBD1,TRBV3-1/TRBV3-2,-,TRBJ1-2,ASSRDSNYGYT
-,TRBV28,-,TRBJ2-7,ASSSPGLKEQY
-,TRBV19,-,TRBJ1-6,ASSHPIRPGAVSPLH
TRBD2,TRBV19,-,TRBJ2-3,ASSGLAGEDTQY
-,TRBV2,-,TRBJ2-1,AAAPRGGYNEQF
-,TRBV5-1,-,TRBJ2-5,ASVKAPQVMETQY
-,TRBV5-6,once,TRBJ2-3,ASNTPGLHTDTQY
-,TRBV3-1/TRBV3-2,-,TRBJ2-7,ASSQDGQGIDEQY
-,TRBV30,-,TRBJ1-2,AWSPDSLNYGYT
TRBD2,TRBV24-1,-,TRBJ2-1,ATSDFRLAGGGRHPYNEQF
TRBD1,TRBV11-1,-,TRBJ1-1,ASSSWTGTEAF
-,TRBV14,-,TRBJ1-3,ASSQDPRDPGNTIY
-,TRBV5-5,-,TRBJ1-2,ASSSLGGSGYGYT
-,TRBV29-1,once,TRBJ2-7,SVEYAGSSYEQY
TRBD1,TRBV27,once,TRBJ1-1,ASSRQGRNTEAF
-,TRBV7-2,-,TRBJ2-2,ASSLALRSGELF
TRBD2,TRBV30,-,TRBJ2-3,ASNSGGNTDTQY
TRBD1,TRBV4-3,-,TRBJ1-4,ASSHPPGTGSEKLF
-,TRBV30,-,TRBJ2-7,AWSRGRGGGYEQY
-,TRBV3-1/TRBV3-2,-,TRBJ1-2,ASSQLTGANYGYT
-,TRBV4-2,-,TRBJ1-1,ASSRSGGTEAF
-,TRBV4-1,once,TRBJ1-4,ASSQNEEKLF
-,TRBV7-2,-,TRBJ2-3,ASSYTGADTQY